The entry that follows covers one T cell receptor beta chain sequence. Its antigen is unknown. Amplification yielded TCR beta CDR3 regions, with RNA transcripts as the source. During a first-round RT-PCR of the TCR CDR3, the HTBI primer set was used. TCRdb re-called the multiplex PCR reads through MiXCR, storing one row per CDR3 protein. Among about 510,000 distinct CDR3 sequences, around 15% were seen once, and the ten largest hold approximately 13%. This sample is drawn from a study of T cells in Graves' hyperthyroidism and ophthalmopathy. Study-wide results and limits: The majority of expanded thyroid clonotypes above 0.001 also appeared in blood. Ophthalmopathy was told apart from stable hyperthyroidism by a 13 V-J model.

The ends were cut back, 8 bases at V and 3 bases at J, with 17 bases in the middle. Germline loops: CDR1 GTSNPN, CDR2 SVGIG (reference sequence). The CDR3 sequence is 14 residues long. Uncontrolled infection, other autoimmune disease, pregnancy or lactation barred patients from enrollment. The study based diagnoses on clinical symptoms, serum thyroxine and TRAb, thyroid ultrasound and orbital computed tomography. V usage is TRBV30 and J usage is TRBJ2-1; no reliable D call. This receptor was obtained from a woman aged 40 to 50 with Graves' hyperthyroidism. Sequencing input: blood. The CDR3 sequence is CARSEGLGYNEQFF. For the CDR3, the DNA is TGTGCCCGTTCGGAAGGGCTGGGCTACAATGAGCAGTTCTTC.